This T cell receptor beta chain is from a study of blood T cells in healthy people across ages. The CDR3 has 14 residues. In germline, CDR1 is SQVTM, CDR2 ANQGSEA. V lost 6 bases, J lost 1 base, and 13 bases lay in between. The use of a sample-barcoded 5' primer and a J-beta primer mix characterized a second PCR of roughly 7 to 11 cycles. A single record per CDR3 protein comes from TCRdb applying MiXCR to the 5' RACE reads. The profile shows some 320,000 distinct CDR3 sequences, 27% of them singletons. Study outcomes and limitations: Long-lived and aged donors differed, with more naive CD4+ cells and higher diversity in the long-lived.

This clonotype has a handful of counts. Its cognate antigen is unknown. Sequencing was performed on blood. The rearrangement uses TRBV29-1 and TRBJ1-5, with no clear D. This clonotype was obtained from a woman between 70 and 85 years old in good health. The CDR3 region is CSVAGGVSNQPQHF. CDR3 sequence (DNA): TGCAGCGTGGCTGGCGGGGTGAGCAATCAGCCCCAGCATTTT.